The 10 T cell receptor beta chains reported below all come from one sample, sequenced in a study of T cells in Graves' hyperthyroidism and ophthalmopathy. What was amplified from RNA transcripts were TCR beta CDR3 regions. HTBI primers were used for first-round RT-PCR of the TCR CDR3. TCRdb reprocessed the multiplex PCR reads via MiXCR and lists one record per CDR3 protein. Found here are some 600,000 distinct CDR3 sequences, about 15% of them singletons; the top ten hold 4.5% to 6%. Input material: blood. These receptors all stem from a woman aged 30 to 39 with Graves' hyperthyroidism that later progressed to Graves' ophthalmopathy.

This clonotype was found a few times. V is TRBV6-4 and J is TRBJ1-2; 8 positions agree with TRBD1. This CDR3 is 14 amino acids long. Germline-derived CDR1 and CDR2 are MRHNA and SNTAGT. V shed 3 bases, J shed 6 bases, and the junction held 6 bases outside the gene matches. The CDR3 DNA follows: TGTGCCAGCAGTGAGATGCAGGGGGCTGATGGCTACACCTTC. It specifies CASSEMQGADGYTF.

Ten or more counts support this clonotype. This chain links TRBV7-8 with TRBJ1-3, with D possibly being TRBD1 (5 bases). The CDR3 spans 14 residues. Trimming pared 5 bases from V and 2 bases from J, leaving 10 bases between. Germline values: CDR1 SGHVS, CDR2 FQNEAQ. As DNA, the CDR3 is TGTGCCAGCAGCATAGGGGTGGCTGGAAACACCATATATTTT. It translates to CASSIGVAGNTIYF. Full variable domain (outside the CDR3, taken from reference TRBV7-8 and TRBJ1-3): GAGVSQSPRYKVAKRGQDVALRCDPISGHVSLFWYQQALGQGPEFLTYFQNEAQLDKSGLPSDRFFAERPEGSVSTLKIQRTQQEDSAVYLCASSIGVAGNTIYFGEGSWLTVV.

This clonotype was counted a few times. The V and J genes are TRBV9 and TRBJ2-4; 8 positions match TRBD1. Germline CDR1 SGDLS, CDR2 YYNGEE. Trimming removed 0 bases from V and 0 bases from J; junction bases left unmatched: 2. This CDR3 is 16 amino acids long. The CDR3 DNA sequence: TGTGCCAGCAGCGTAGGACAGGGGCTAGCCAAAAACATTCAGTACTTC. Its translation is CASSVGQGLAKNIQYF.

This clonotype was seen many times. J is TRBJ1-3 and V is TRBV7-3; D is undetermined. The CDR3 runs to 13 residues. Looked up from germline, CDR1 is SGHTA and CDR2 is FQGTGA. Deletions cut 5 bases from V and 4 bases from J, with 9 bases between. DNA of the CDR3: TGTGCCAGCAGCCCTACCGGGGGAAACACCATATATTTT. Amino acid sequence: CASSPTGGNTIYF. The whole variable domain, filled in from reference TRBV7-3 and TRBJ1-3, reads GAGVSQTPSNKVTEKGKYVELRCDPISGHTALYWYRQSLGQGPEFLIYFQGTGAADDSGLPNDRFFAVRPEGSVSTLKIQRTERGDSAVYLCASSPTGGNTIYFGEGSWLTVV.

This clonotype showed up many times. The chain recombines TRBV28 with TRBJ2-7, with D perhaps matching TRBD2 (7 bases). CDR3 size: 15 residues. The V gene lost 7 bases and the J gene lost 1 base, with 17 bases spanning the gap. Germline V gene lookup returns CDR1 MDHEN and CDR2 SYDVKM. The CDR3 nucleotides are TGTGCCAGCACCCTAGGGGGGGACATGTCCTACGAGCAGTACTTC. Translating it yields CASTLGGDMSYEQYF. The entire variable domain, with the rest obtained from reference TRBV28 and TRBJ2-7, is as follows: DVKVTQSSRYLVKRTGEKVFLECVQDMDHENMFWYRQDPGLGLRLIYFSYDVKMKEKGDIPEGYSVSREKKERFSLILESASTNQTSMYLCASTLGGDMSYEQYFGPGTRLTVT.

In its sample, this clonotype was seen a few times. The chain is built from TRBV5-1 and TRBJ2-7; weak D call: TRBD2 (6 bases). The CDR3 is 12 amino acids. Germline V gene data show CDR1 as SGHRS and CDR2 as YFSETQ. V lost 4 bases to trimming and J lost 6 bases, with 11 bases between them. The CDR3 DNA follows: TGCGCCAGCAGCCCGGAGGGCGTCGAGCAGTACTTC. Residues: CASSPEGVEQYF. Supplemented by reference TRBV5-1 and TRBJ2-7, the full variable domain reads KAGVTQTPRYLIKTRGQQVTLSCSPISGHRSVSWYQQTPGQGLQFLFEYFSETQRNKGNFPGRFSGRQFSNSRSEMNVSTLELGDSALYLCASSPEGVEQYFGPGTRLTVT.

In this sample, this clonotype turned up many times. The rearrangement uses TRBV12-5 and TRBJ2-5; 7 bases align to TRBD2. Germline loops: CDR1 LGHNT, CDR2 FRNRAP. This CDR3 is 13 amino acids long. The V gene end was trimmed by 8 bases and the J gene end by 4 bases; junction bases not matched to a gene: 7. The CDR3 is CASMIPGGETQYF. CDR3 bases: TGTGCTAGTATGATCCCGGGGGGAGAGACCCAGTACTTC.

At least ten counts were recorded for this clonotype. The CDR3: CASSRDRARRETQYF. DNA of the CDR3: TGTGCCAGCAGTCGGGACAGGGCCAGACGAGAGACCCAGTACTTC. The chain links TRBV12-3 or TRBV12-4 to TRBJ2-5, with 9 bases aligning to TRBD1. V lost 5 bases, J lost 4 bases, and 8 bases stayed unmatched. This CDR3 region has 15 residues.

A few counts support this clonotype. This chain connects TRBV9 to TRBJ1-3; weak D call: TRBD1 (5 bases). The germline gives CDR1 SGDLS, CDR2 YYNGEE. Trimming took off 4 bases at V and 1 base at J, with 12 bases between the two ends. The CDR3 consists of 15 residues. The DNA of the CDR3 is TGTGCCAGCAGCTACGGAGGGACGTCTGGAAACACCATATATTTT. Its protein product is CASSYGGTSGNTIYF.

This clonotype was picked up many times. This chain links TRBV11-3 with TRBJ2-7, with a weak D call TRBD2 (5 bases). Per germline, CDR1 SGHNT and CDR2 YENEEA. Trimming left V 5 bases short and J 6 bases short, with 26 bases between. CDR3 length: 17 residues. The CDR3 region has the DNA TGTGCCAGCAGCGCAGGATCGTTCGGACTGACTTTGGGCGAGCAGTACTTC. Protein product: CASSAGSFGLTLGEQYF.